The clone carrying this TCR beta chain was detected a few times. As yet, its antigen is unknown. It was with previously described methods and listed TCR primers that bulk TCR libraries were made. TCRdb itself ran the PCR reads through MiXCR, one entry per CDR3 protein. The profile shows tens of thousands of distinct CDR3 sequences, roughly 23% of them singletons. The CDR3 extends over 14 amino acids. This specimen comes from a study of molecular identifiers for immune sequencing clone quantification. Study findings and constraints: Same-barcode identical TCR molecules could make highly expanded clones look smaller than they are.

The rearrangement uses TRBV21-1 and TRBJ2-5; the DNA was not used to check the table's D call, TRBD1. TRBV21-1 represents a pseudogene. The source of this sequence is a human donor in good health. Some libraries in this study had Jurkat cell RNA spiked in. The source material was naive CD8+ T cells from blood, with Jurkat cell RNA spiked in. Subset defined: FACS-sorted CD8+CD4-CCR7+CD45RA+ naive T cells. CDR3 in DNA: TGTGCCACCCTTCGGCAGGGGGCTAGGGAGACCCAGTACTTC. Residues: CATLRQGARETQYF.